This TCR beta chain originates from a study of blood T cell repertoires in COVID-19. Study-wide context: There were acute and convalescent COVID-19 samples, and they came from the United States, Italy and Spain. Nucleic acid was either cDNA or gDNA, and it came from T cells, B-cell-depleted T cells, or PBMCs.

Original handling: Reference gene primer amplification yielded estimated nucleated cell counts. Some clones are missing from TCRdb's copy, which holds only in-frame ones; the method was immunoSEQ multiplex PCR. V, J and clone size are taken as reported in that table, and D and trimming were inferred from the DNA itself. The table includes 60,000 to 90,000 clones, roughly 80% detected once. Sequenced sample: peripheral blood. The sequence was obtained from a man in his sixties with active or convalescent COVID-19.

CDR3 sequence reads: CATMRGLGTEAFF. CDR3 nucleotide sequence: TGTGCCACCATGCGGGGGCTTGGGACTGAAGCTTTCTTT. V is TRBV24-1 and J is TRBJ1-1, with D maybe TRBD1 (6 bases). Germline CDR1 KGHDR, CDR2 SFDVKD. V was trimmed by 8 bases and J by 5 bases, leaving 14 bases between them. The CDR3 extends over 13 amino acids.